One and the same sample provided the 18 T cell receptor beta chains below, sequenced in a study of beta chain features in type 1 diabetes. General study results and limits: Shortening that was moderate but significant affected the TCRB CDR3s of Type 1 diabetes patients in all four CD4+ subsets.

As every portion of the isolated RNA was reverse transcribed, the sequencing read expressed TCRB transcripts. The method was immunoSEQ multiplex PCR; TCRdb's version includes in-frame clones alone and lacks a portion of them. Of 310,000 or so clones in the sample, 15% were seen once. These receptors lack a known antigen. Specimen: naive CD4+ T cells from blood. The receptors derive from a man younger than 35 with type 1 diabetes.

DNA for the CDR3: TGTGCCAGCAGTGAGGGACTAGCTAACCTGAATGAGCAGTTCTTC. It specifies CASSEGLANLNEQFF. The chain combines TRBV2 with TRBJ2-1, with TRBD2 identical over 9 bases. The length of the CDR3 is 15 residues. J lost 7 bases, V lost 3 bases, and 7 bases had no gene match. Germline CDR1 is SNHLY and CDR2 is FYNNEI.

The V and J genes are TRBV14 and TRBJ2-2, with 7 bases aligning to TRBD2. The V segment lost 0 bases and the J segment 1 base; nucleotides outside the gene matches: 5. There are 17 residues in the CDR3. Germline V gene data show CDR1 as SGHDN and CDR2 as FVKESK. The DNA for the CDR3 is TGTGCCAGCAGCCAAGATCGGGAGGCGCTGAACACCGGGGAGCTGTTTTTT. As protein: CASSQDREALNTGELFF.

This clone showed up just a few times. The V call is TRBV9, the J call TRBJ2-3, with 7 bases fitting TRBD1. With 0 bases clipped from V and 4 bases from J, the junction kept 5 bases outside the gene matches. The germline V gene encodes CDR1 SGDLS and CDR2 YYNGEE. The CDR3 contains 15 residues. The CDR3 protein is CASSVVLQGSDTQYF. The CDR3 bases are TGTGCCAGCAGCGTAGTGTTACAGGGGTCAGATACGCAGTATTTT. Complete variable domain (other parts from reference TRBV9 and TRBJ2-3): DSGVTQTPKHLITATGQRVTLRCSPRSGDLSVYWYQQSLDQGLQFLIQYYNGEERAKGNILERFSAQQFPDLHSELNLSSLELGDSALYFCASSVVLQGSDTQYFGPGTRLTVL.

DNA of the CDR3: TGTGCCACCGGGACTAGCGAGTGGGAGACCCAGTACTTC. This encodes CATGTSEWETQYF. The rearrangement uses TRBV6-5 and TRBJ2-5, with 10 bases that match TRBD2. V was clipped by 10 bases and J by 5 bases; unmatched bases: 7. The CDR3 has 13 amino acids. Looked up from germline, CDR1 is MNHEY and CDR2 is SVGAGI.

Here the CDR3 DNA reads TGCGCCAGCAGCCAAGCTGCGGCGACGGGTCAGGGGACCCAGTACTTC. Translated, it gives CASSQAAATGQGTQYF. This rearrangement joins TRBV4-3 to TRBJ2-5, with a possible D match to TRBD1 (5 bases). Germline values: CDR1 LGHNA, CDR2 YSLEER. The CDR3 length is 16 residues. Trimming left V 1 base short and J 7 bases short, with 19 bases between.

The rearrangement links TRBV7-2 to TRBJ1-1; D gene ambiguous. CDR3 length: 13 residues. Trimming pared 6 bases from V and 4 bases from J, leaving 12 bases between. From germline, CDR1 is SGHTA and CDR2 FQGNSA. The CDR3 bases are TGTGCCAGCAGTTATCAGTGGCTCACTGAAGCTTTCTTT. The encoded protein is CASSYQWLTEAFF.

The V call is TRBV9, the J call TRBJ2-1, with a tentative D call TRBD1 (5 bases). The ends were cut back, 7 bases at V and 1 base at J, with 9 bases in the middle. CDR1 SGDLS and CDR2 YYNGEE come from the germline V gene. The CDR3 contains 13 residues. The CDR3 reads CASGARSYNEQFF. In DNA, the CDR3 is TGTGCCAGCGGGGCGCGGTCCTACAATGAGCAGTTCTTC. The variable domain in full, with the rest retrieved from reference TRBV9 and TRBJ2-1, is DSGVTQTPKHLITATGQRVTLRCSPRSGDLSVYWYQQSLDQGLQFLIQYYNGEERAKGNILERFSAQQFPDLHSELNLSSLELGDSALYFCASGARSYNEQFFGPGTRLTVL.

This rearrangement joins TRBV28 to TRBJ2-7; no definite D call. The CDR3 length is 15 residues. Between the trimmed V and J ends, which lost 3 bases and 2 bases, there was a span of 14 bases. Germline V gene sequence: CDR1 MDHEN, CDR2 SYDVKM. CDR3 nucleotides: TGTGCCAGCAGTTTCGCCGCACAGCTTACCTACGAGCAGTACTTC. Its protein product is CASSFAAQLTYEQYF. Together with reference TRBV28 and TRBJ2-7, the CDR3 gives the full variable domain: DVKVTQSSRYLVKRTGEKVFLECVQDMDHENMFWYRQDPGLGLRLIYFSYDVKMKEKGDIPEGYSVSREKKERFSLILESASTNQTSMYLCASSFAAQLTYEQYFGPGTRLTVT.

The rearrangement uses TRBV5-1 and TRBJ2-1; 10 bases line up with TRBD2. The CDR3 extends over 16 amino acids. Germline V CDR1 and CDR2: SGHRS, YFSETQ. With 1 base clipped from V and 0 bases from J, the junction kept 1 base outside the gene matches. The CDR3 loop is CASSLSSGSSYNEQFF. The CDR3 nucleotides are TGCGCCAGCAGCTTGTCTAGCGGGAGCTCCTACAATGAGCAGTTCTTC.

The V gene is TRBV9, the J gene TRBJ1-2, with 7 bases fitting TRBD1. Germline assignment: CDR1 SGDLS and CDR2 YYNGEE. This CDR3 spans 16 amino acids. Germline trimming cut 2 bases from V and 4 bases from J; bases unmatched to any gene: 11. The CDR3 region is CASSVELGTASYGYTF. DNA for the CDR3: TGTGCCAGCAGCGTCGAACTGGGGACAGCTTCCTATGGCTACACCTTC.

A few counts support this clone. V and J are TRBV7-2 and TRBJ2-2; D is ambiguous. The CDR3 runs 15 residues. CDR1 SGHTA and CDR2 FQGNSA come from the germline V gene. Deletions cut 7 bases from V and 3 bases from J, with 15 bases between. CDR3 sequence (DNA): TGTGCCAGCAAGATGGAGTATCGGTACACCGGGGAGCTGTTTTTT. Residues: CASKMEYRYTGELFF.

This clone was seen only a few times. The gene calls are TRBV9 and TRBJ1-3, with D hard to call. CDR1 is SGDLS and CDR2 is YYNGEE in the germline V gene. This CDR3 spans 14 amino acids. V shed 0 bases and J shed 4 bases, with 8 bases lying between them. The CDR3 protein is CASSVDGEGNTIYF. The CDR3 DNA reads TGTGCCAGCAGCGTAGACGGGGAAGGAAACACCATATATTTT.

This sequence joins TRBV7-9 and TRBJ1-4; D may be TRBD1 (6 bases). Germline assignment: CDR1 SEHNR and CDR2 FQNEAQ (reference sequence). The CDR3 has 17 residues. Trimming took 5 bases from V and 1 from J, leaving 17 bases between them. CDR3 loop: CASSLRGGRETNEKLFF. DNA for the CDR3: TGTGCCAGCAGCCTGAGGGGGGGGCGCGAAACTAATGAAAAACTGTTTTTT.

This clone was seen a few times. CDR3 amino acids: CASSQEEGRETQYF. CDR3 coding DNA: TGTGCCAGCAGCCAAGAAGAGGGTCGAGAGACCCAGTACTTC. This chain joins TRBV4-2 and TRBJ2-5, with D possibly being TRBD2 (5 bases). V lost 0 bases and J 4 bases, leaving 9 bases between the germline ends. The CDR3 runs 14 residues. Germline V gene data show CDR1 as LGHNA and CDR2 as YNFKEQ.

V usage is TRBV7-9 and J usage is TRBJ1-2; TRBD1 might be the D (6 bases). The CDR3 extends over 15 amino acids. V shed 5 bases and J shed 8 bases, with 21 bases lying between them. The germline V gene has CDR1 SEHNR and CDR2 FQNEAQ (reference sequence). The DNA for the CDR3 is TGTGCCAGCAGCCTCCACGGAGCGGGGGCGGACGGCTACACCTTC. Amino acids: CASSLHGAGADGYTF.

In this sample, this clone turned up a few times. The chain links TRBV7-2 to TRBJ1-1, with a possible D match to TRBD1 (5 bases). This CDR3 region has 13 residues. In germline, CDR1 is SGHTA, CDR2 FQGNSA. V was clipped by 5 bases and J by 9 bases, with 16 bases between them. The CDR3 nucleotides read TGTGCCAGCAGCAGCCAGAGAGCAGGGAAAGCTTTCTTT. Protein: CASSSQRAGKAFF.

This clone was observed a handful of times. V gene TRBV5-6 combines with J gene TRBJ2-5, with D possibly TRBD2 on 6 matching bases. CDR3 size: 14 residues. Per germline, CDR1 SGHDT and CDR2 YYEEEE. The germline V and J ends were trimmed by 4 bases and 7 bases, with 17 bases remaining between them. This CDR3 reads CASSPPIRGGTQYF. In DNA form, the CDR3 reads TGTGCCAGCAGCCCCCCGATCCGGGGAGGGACCCAGTACTTC.

The CDR3: CASSGGGTDTQYF. The CDR3 nucleotides read TGTGCCAGCAGCGGGGGGGGCACAGATACGCAGTATTTT. The chain employs TRBV27 and TRBJ2-3, with 8 bases matching TRBD2. CDR1 and CDR2 (germline): MNHEY, SMNVEV (reference sequence). The CDR3 has 13 residues. V was clipped by 6 bases and J by 1 base; unmatched bases: 0.